Listed below are T cell receptor beta chains from one sample, sequenced in a study of blood T cell repertoires in COVID-19. The table came from immunoSEQ multiplex PCR; TCRdb's copy has only in-frame clones and leaves some out. The data hold some 48,000 clones, with 86% observed a single time. Material for sequencing was peripheral blood. Receptor source: a woman of 80 years or more with acute or convalescent COVID-19. The CDR3 runs from the conserved cysteine through the conserved F or W.

j_gene: TRBJ1-1; v_gene: TRBV6-5; CDR3aa: CASSYPRGGRNTEAFF
j_gene: TRBJ2-1; v_gene: TRBV3-1/TRBV3-2; CDR3aa: CASSPPGRAKFF
j_gene: TRBJ1-2; v_gene: TRBV30; CDR3aa: CAWNGGNYGYTF
j_gene: TRBJ2-7; v_gene: TRBV12-3/TRBV12-4; CDR3aa: CASSLSGVYEQYF
j_gene: TRBJ2-4; v_gene: TRBV3-1/TRBV3-2; CDR3aa: CASSPSGGAGNIQYF
j_gene: TRBJ1-5; v_gene: TRBV5-1; CDR3aa: CASSLTGIPNQPQHF
j_gene: TRBJ2-1; v_gene: TRBV9; CDR3aa: CASSLKLGQGAEGISYNEQFF
j_gene: TRBJ2-3; v_gene: TRBV6-6; CDR3aa: CASSYVPSGRDTQCF
j_gene: TRBJ2-6; v_gene: TRBV5-5; CDR3aa: CASSPRVSGANVLTF
j_gene: TRBJ1-2; v_gene: TRBV3-1/TRBV3-2; CDR3aa: CASSQDRALGYGYTF
j_gene: TRBJ1-5; v_gene: TRBV6-2/TRBV6-3; CDR3aa: CASSSQANQPQHF
j_gene: TRBJ1-2; v_gene: TRBV5-8; CDR3aa: CASSLHRAHGYTF
j_gene: TRBJ2-3; v_gene: TRBV6-5; CDR3aa: CATYGLAGVSDTQYF
j_gene: TRBJ1-6; v_gene: TRBV9; CDR3aa: CASSVEPGTGNSPLHF
j_gene: TRBJ2-1; v_gene: TRBV5-1; CDR3aa: CASSSKTGNEQFF
j_gene: TRBJ1-1; v_gene: TRBV11-2; CDR3aa: CASSLGQNTEAFF
j_gene: TRBJ1-2; v_gene: TRBV5-1; CDR3aa: CASTPGEAYGYTF
j_gene: TRBJ1-2; v_gene: TRBV18; CDR3aa: CASSKEGINYGYTF
j_gene: TRBJ2-3; v_gene: TRBV19; CDR3aa: CASSIRGTRPRTDTQYF
j_gene: TRBJ1-1; v_gene: TRBV2; CDR3aa: CASYSPGYPEAFF
j_gene: TRBJ1-5; v_gene: TRBV7-2; CDR3aa: CASSSSVGGGQPQHF
j_gene: TRBJ1-2; v_gene: TRBV5-6; CDR3aa: CASSGRTGGYTF
j_gene: TRBJ2-7; v_gene: TRBV30; CDR3aa: CAWSVMRDEQYF
j_gene: TRBJ2-3; v_gene: TRBV5-1; CDR3aa: CASSPGLAGATDTQYF
j_gene: TRBJ1-3; v_gene: TRBV7-2; CDR3aa: CASSLGGAGSSGNTIYF
j_gene: TRBJ2-3; v_gene: TRBV2; CDR3aa: CASRVAGGTDTQYF
j_gene: TRBJ1-1; v_gene: TRBV6-5; CDR3aa: CASTGTGEAFF
j_gene: TRBJ1-1; v_gene: TRBV5-5; CDR3aa: CASTEGMNTEAFF
j_gene: TRBJ2-1; v_gene: TRBV5-5; CDR3aa: CASSFGQAGSEQFF
j_gene: TRBJ1-3; v_gene: TRBV3-1/TRBV3-2; CDR3aa: CASSQGDPGGGNTIYF
j_gene: TRBJ2-7; v_gene: TRBV13; CDR3aa: CASSFMQGSPYEQYF
j_gene: TRBJ2-7; v_gene: TRBV7-2; CDR3aa: CASSASGGSHEQYF
j_gene: TRBJ2-2; v_gene: TRBV29-1; CDR3aa: CSVGLMAGELFF
j_gene: TRBJ1-2; v_gene: TRBV30; CDR3aa: CAWSVRGTGYTF
j_gene: TRBJ1-6; v_gene: TRBV27; CDR3aa: CASSPKRRSGNSPLHF
j_gene: TRBJ2-7; v_gene: TRBV19; CDR3aa: CASSIGTAAVEQYF
j_gene: TRBJ1-3; v_gene: TRBV27; CDR3aa: CASRYRFSGNTIYF
j_gene: TRBJ1-2; v_gene: TRBV27; CDR3aa: CASRAGTGGFNYGYTF
j_gene: TRBJ1-1; v_gene: TRBV12-3/TRBV12-4; CDR3aa: CASSSQGNTEAFF
j_gene: TRBJ2-1; v_gene: TRBV5-4; CDR3aa: CASRRSGGKTYNEQFF